Listed here is a single TCR beta chain. Libraries were prepared by immunoSEQ multiplex PCR; TCRdb keeps only in-frame clonotypes and omits some of them. This sample yields fewer than 600,000 clones, of which 70% to 90% are seen a single time; approximately 1.8% belongs to the top ten. This specimen belongs to a study of blood T cell repertoires in COVID-19. In assigning cohorts, the study relied on participant-reported clinical history. The source is a woman in her forties who had recovered from COVID-19. Sequencing used PBMCs or T cells enriched from blood (not recorded which).

CDR3 nucleotide sequence: TGTGCCAGTGAATTGATCTCGGCTGGAAACACCATATATTTT. Its translation: CASELISAGNTIYF. V usage is TRBV19 and J usage is TRBJ1-3; D is undetermined. The germline V and J ends were trimmed by 8 bases and 2 bases, with 13 bases remaining between them. The CDR3 length is 14 residues. Germline assignment: CDR1 LNHDA and CDR2 SQIVND (reference sequence).